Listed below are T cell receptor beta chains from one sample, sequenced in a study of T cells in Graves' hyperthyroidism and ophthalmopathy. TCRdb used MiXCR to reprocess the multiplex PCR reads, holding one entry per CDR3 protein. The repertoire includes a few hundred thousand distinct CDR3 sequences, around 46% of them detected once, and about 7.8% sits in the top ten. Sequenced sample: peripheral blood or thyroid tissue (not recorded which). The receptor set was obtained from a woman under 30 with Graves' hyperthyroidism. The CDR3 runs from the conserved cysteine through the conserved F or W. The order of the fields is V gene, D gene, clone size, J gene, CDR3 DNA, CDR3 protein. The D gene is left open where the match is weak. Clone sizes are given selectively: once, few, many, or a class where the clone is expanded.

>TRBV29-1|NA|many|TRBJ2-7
TGCAGCGTTGAAGGTCCCACAGGGAACGAGCAGTACTTC
CSVEGPTGNEQYF
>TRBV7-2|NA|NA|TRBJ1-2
TGTGCCAGCAGCTTGCGCACGGGGGGCGACAAGCGTGGCTACACCTTC
CASSLRTGGDKRGYTF
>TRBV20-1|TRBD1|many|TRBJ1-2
TGCAGTGCTAGAGATTTCGACAGGGCGAGAGAGTATGGCTACACCTTC
CSARDFDRAREYGYTF
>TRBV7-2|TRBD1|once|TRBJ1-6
TGTGCCAGCAGCCCGACGGGACAGAGAAGCTCACCCCTCCACTTT
CASSPTGQRSSPLHF
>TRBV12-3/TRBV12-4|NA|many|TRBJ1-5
TGTGCCAGCAGTTTAGCGGTCGACAGTGGCAATCAGCCCCAGCATTTT
CASSLAVDSGNQPQHF
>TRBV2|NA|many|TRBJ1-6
TGTGCCAGCAGTGATTTAGCCAGGGGTAATTCACCCCTCCACTTT
CASSDLARGNSPLHF
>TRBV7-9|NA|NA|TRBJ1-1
TGTGCCAGCGCGCGAGCCCTGGGGCAAACCAGCACTGAAGCTTTCTTT
CASARALGQTSTEAFF
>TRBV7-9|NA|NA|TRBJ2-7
TGTGCCAGCAGCTCCGGGAGCAGGAGAGTCTACGAGCAGTACTTC
CASSSGSRRVYEQYF
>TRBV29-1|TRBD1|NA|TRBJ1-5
TGCAGCGGCGTTAGGGACAGGGGAAGCAATCAGCCCCAGCATTTT
CSGVRDRGSNQPQHF
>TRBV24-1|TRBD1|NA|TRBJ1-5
TGTGCCACCAGTGATCCAACAGGGGTGGGCAATCAGCCCCAGCATTTT
CATSDPTGVGNQPQHF
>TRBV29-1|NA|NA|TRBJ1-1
TGCAGCGTTGAAGACCCACCCGGGACACTCTTT
CSVEDPPGTLF
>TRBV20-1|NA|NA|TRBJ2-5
TGCAGTGCTGGAGGGGCTAGCACAGATACGCAGTACTTC
CSAGGASTDTQYF
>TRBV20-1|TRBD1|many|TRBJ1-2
TGCAGTGCTAGGACGACAGGGGCGGGGGGCTACACCTTC
CSARTTGAGGYTF
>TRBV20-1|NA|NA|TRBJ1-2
TGCAGTACCGAGGAGCGGGAGGACTATGGCTACACCTTC
CSTEEREDYGYTF
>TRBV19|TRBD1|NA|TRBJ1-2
TGTGCCAGTAGTAGCGACAGGGGCGACGGAAGACTCTATGGCTACACCTTC
CASSSDRGDGRLYGYTF
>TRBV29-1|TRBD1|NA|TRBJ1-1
TGCAGCGGGGGTGGTCGACAGGGTTACACTGAAGCTTTCTTT
CSGGGRQGYTEAFF
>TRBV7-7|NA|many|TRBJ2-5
TGTGCCAGCAGCTTAGGGGGCGAAGAGACCCAGTACTTC
CASSLGGEETQYF
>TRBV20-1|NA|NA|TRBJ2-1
TGCAGTGCTACAGACCCTGGGAATGAGCAGTTCTTC
CSATDPGNEQFF
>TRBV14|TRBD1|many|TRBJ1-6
TGTGCCAGCAGCCTCTCAGGGGACAGGGGTTCACCCCTCCACTTT
CASSLSGDRGSPLHF
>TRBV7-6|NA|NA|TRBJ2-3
TGTGCCAGCAGCCAGGCGGGTACAGATACGCAGTATTTT
CASSQAGTDTQYF
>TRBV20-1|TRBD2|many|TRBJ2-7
TGCAGTGCCTCCGGGACTAGCGCCTACGAGCAGTACTTC
CSASGTSAYEQYF
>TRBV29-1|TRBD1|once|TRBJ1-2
TGCAGCAGTGAGGGACAGGGTATGTCTTATGGCTACACCTTC
CSSEGQGMSYGYTF
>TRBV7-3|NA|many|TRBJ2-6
TGTGCCAGCAGCCCTAAAGCGGAGATGGGCAGAGTCCTGACTTTC
CASSPKAEMGRVLTF
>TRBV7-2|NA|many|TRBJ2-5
TGTGCCAGCAGACCTACCGGGCACCACGAGACCCAGTACTTC
CASRPTGHHETQYF
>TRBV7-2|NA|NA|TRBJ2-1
TGTGCCAGCAGCTTAGCTGTGGGTAACAATGAGCAGTTCTTC
CASSLAVGNNEQFF
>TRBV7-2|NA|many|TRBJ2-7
TGTGCCAGCAGCCGAACCCGGGACTCGAGATACGAGCAGTACTTC
CASSRTRDSRYEQYF
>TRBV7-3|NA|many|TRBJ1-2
TGTGCCAGCAGACAGGTCCTACGAGCGTATGGCTACACCTTC
CASRQVLRAYGYTF
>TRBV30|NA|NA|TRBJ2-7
TGTGCCTGGACCAAAACCGGGAGCTCCTACGAGCAGTACTTC
CAWTKTGSSYEQYF
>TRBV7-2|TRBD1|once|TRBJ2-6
TGTGCCAGCAGCTTAGCCCTTAGGACAGGGGCTGGGGCCAACGTCCTGACTTTC
CASSLALRTGAGANVLTF
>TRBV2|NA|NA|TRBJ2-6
TGTGCCAGCAGGGAAGGGACTGAAGCTTTC
CASREGTEAF
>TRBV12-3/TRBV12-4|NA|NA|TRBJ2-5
TGTGCCAGCAGGCGGCCTGGGGTCGGTCAGCCCCAGTACTTC
CASRRPGVGQPQYF
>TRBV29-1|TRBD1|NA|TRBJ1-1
TGCAGCTCCTCAGGGGGAGGTGAAGCTTTCTTT
CSSSGGGEAFF
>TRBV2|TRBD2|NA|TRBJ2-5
TGTGCCAGCAGCCGGGACGTGGGGAGGGAGGGCAGTGAGACCCAGTACTTC
CASSRDVGREGSETQYF